A selection of T cell receptor beta chains follows, all from one sample in a study of T-cell memory formation after mild COVID-19. TCRdb called the 5' RACE reads again in MiXCR, with one record for every CDR3 protein. The data contain under 300,000 distinct CDR3 sequences, approximately 7.6% of them seen just once; the ten biggest clones take up roughly 23%. Sequenced input: PBMCs or a T cell subset sorted from them (not recorded which). The receptors were sampled from a man between 18 and 35 years old who had mild COVID-19 (a few samples of this study predate the infection). Cell type and time point are not known. The CDR3 runs from the conserved cysteine through the conserved F or W. The D gene is left open where the match is weak. A row's size may be missing; if present it is once, few, many or a size class.

d_gene	len	abundance	v_gene	j_gene	CDR3nt	CDR3aa
TRBD2	17	many	TRBV7-9	TRBJ2-5	TGTGCCAGCAGCTTTTTTGGTAGCGGGGGGCATCGGGAGACCCAGTACTTC	CASSFFGSGGHRETQYF
TRBD2	12	-	TRBV27	TRBJ2-1	TGTGCCAGCAGGGGACTAGCCAATGAGCAGTTCTTC	CASRGLANEQFF
-	13	-	TRBV30	TRBJ1-5	TGTGCCTGGAGTGTATTCAGCAATCAGCCCCAGCATTTT	CAWSVFSNQPQHF
-	13	-	TRBV19	TRBJ1-2	TGTGCCAGTAGTATGGAACCGGCGAGGCTTTCACACTTC	CASSMEPARLSHF
-	16	few	TRBV5-1	TRBJ2-7	TGCGCCAGCAGCTTGCGGGCAGCTCGGTCTACCTACGAGCAGTACTTC	CASSLRAARSTYEQYF
-	11	-	TRBV29-1	TRBJ2-3	TGCGGCGAACTTAGCACAGATACGCAGTATTTT	CGELSTDTQYF
-	14	-	TRBV6-2/TRBV6-3	TRBJ2-2	TGTGCCAGCAGTTACTCGTATTACTCCGGGGAGCTGTTTTTT	CASSYSYYSGELFF
-	14	-	TRBV5-1	TRBJ2-2	TGCGCCAGCAGCACCGGGACACCCGCCGGGGAGCTGTTTTTT	CASSTGTPAGELFF
-	14	-	TRBV20-1	TRBJ2-7	TGCAGTGCTAGGCGGGACCCAAGCTCCTACGAGCAGTACTTC	CSARRDPSSYEQYF
-	13	many	TRBV7-8	TRBJ1-4	TGTGCCAGCAGTATTAACTGGGGTGAAAAACTGTTTTTT	CASSINWGEKLFF
-	16	few	TRBV7-6	TRBJ1-3	TGTGCCAGCAGCTCGGGACTCCTAAGCTCTGGAAACACCATATATTTT	CASSSGLLSSGNTIYF
-	16	-	TRBV6-5	TRBJ1-6	TGTGCCAGCAGTTACGAATACAGAGCGTTGAATTCACCCCTCCACTTT	CASSYEYRALNSPLHF
-	15	few	TRBV5-1	TRBJ1-5	TGCGCCAGCAGCCCAGGGGCAGGAGGGAATCAGCCCCAGCATTTT	CASSPGAGGNQPQHF
-	14	many	TRBV18	TRBJ2-2	TGTGCCAGCTCAGCACAGGGAAACACCGGGGAGCTGTTTTTT	CASSAQGNTGELFF
-	13	few	TRBV6-1	TRBJ2-1	TGTGCCAGCAGTGCATACAGGGAGGATGAGCAGTTCTTC	CASSAYREDEQFF
TRBD2	15	few	TRBV15	TRBJ2-1	TGTGCCACCAGCAGAGAAACACTAGCGGGGTTTGAGCAGTTCTTC	CATSRETLAGFEQFF
-	11	-	TRBV29-1	TRBJ1-2	TGCAGCGTTGGAGGGGACTATGGCTACACCTTC	CSVGGDYGYTF
-	11	many	TRBV7-9	TRBJ1-6	TGTGCCAGCAGTCAGAATTCACCCCTCCACTTT	CASSQNSPLHF
-	16	-	TRBV6-2/TRBV6-3	TRBJ1-5	TGTGCCAGCAGCTCGAACCGGGAGGGTATAAATCAGCCCCAGCATTTT	CASSSNREGINQPQHF
-	11	few	TRBV2	TRBJ1-1	TGTGCCAGCCCCGGGAACACTGAAGCTTTCTTT	CASPGNTEAFF
-	15	-	TRBV6-1	TRBJ2-1	TGTGCCAGCAGTGACGGGACCCCCGGCGGCAATGAGCAGTTCTTC	CASSDGTPGGNEQFF
-	13	many	TRBV4-1	TRBJ1-2	TGCGCCAGCAGCCGGGACAAAAACTATGGCTACACCTTC	CASSRDKNYGYTF
TRBD1	15	few	TRBV5-1	TRBJ1-2	TGCGCCAGCATGCTTACAGGGGGTACTAACTATGGCTACACCTTC	CASMLTGGTNYGYTF
-	14	-	TRBV29-1	TRBJ2-3	TGCAGCGTTGTCGTGGACTTAAACACAGATACGCAGTATTTT	CSVVVDLNTDTQYF
-	16	few	TRBV25-1	TRBJ2-3	TGTGCCAGCAGTGAATATGATCGCGGGGGCACAGATACGCAGTATTTT	CASSEYDRGGTDTQYF
TRBD2	15	many	TRBV20-1	TRBJ2-3	TGCAGTGCCAGTCAGACTAGCGGCCTCACAGATACGCAGTATTTT	CSASQTSGLTDTQYF
-	13	-	TRBV29-1	TRBJ1-1	TGCAGCGTTGAGGGGGTAGAGGGAACTGAAGCTTTCTTT	CSVEGVEGTEAFF
TRBD1	15	-	TRBV7-8	TRBJ1-2	TGTGCCAGCAGCCCCCGGGACAGGGTTAACTATGGCTACACCTTC	CASSPRDRVNYGYTF
-	15	few	TRBV23-1	TRBJ1-5	TGCGCCAGCAGTCAATCCGTCGGGGGCAATCAGCCCCAGCATTTT	CASSQSVGGNQPQHF
-	16	few	TRBV6-5	TRBJ2-4	TGTGCCAGCACCACCCATCAAAGGGATAGGGTTGACATTCAGTACTTC	CASTTHQRDRVDIQYF
TRBD2	16	many	TRBV6-1	TRBJ2-2	TGTGCCAGCAGTGTGTGGCAGGGAGGGGTGACCGGGGAGCTGTTTTTT	CASSVWQGGVTGELFF
TRBD2	16	many	TRBV6-5	TRBJ2-3	TGTGCCAGCAGTTATTGGCTAGCGGGGCCCACAGATACGCAGTATTTT	CASSYWLAGPTDTQYF
-	15	few	TRBV27	TRBJ1-1	TGTGCCAGCAGTTACCTCTCCAGTTCAGGCACTGAAGCTTTCTTT	CASSYLSSSGTEAFF
-	15	few	TRBV12-3/TRBV12-4	TRBJ1-3	TGTGCCAGCAGTTTAGGCCTCCCAGGGTTAAACACCATATATTTT	CASSLGLPGLNTIYF
-	13	few	TRBV12-3/TRBV12-4	TRBJ2-5	TGTGCCAGCTCATCTTTTCTGGGAGGGACCCAGTACTTC	CASSSFLGGTQYF
TRBD2	14	-	TRBV5-6	TRBJ2-5	TGTGCCAGCAGCTACCAGGACGGGGGGGAGACCCAGTACTTC	CASSYQDGGETQYF
-	13	-	TRBV6-1	TRBJ2-5	TGTGCCAGCAGGGAATGGACAGCCGAGACCCAGTACTTC	CASREWTAETQYF
-	15	-	TRBV11-2	TRBJ1-5	TGTGCCAGCAGCAGATTCCGGGACACCAATCAGCCCCAGCATTTT	CASSRFRDTNQPQHF
TRBD2	17	-	TRBV7-3	TRBJ2-3	TGTGCCAGCAGCTTAACTAGCCTAGCGGGGTTCACAGATACGCAGTATTTT	CASSLTSLAGFTDTQYF
-	12	few	TRBV10-3	TRBJ1-1	TGTGCCATCAGTGAGGGGAGAGTTAAAGCTTTCTTT	CAISEGRVKAFF
-	14	-	TRBV11-2	TRBJ2-1	TGTGCCAGCAGCACACGGACCTTAGAGCATGAGCAGTTCTTC	CASSTRTLEHEQFF
TRBD1	14	many	TRBV5-1	TRBJ1-5	TGCGCCAGCAGCCCCGGGACAGCTGAACAGCCCCAGCATTTT	CASSPGTAEQPQHF